Following are 11 T cell receptor beta chains from one sample sequenced in a study of blood T cells in healthy people across ages. A sample-barcoded 5' primer and a J-beta primer mix were used in a second PCR of roughly 7 to 11 cycles. Each CDR3 protein is one row after TCRdb ran MiXCR on the 5' RACE reads. Among fewer than 2 million distinct CDR3 sequences listed, around 42% were seen once. Sequencing was carried out using blood. All receptors come from a human donor in good health.

The chain links TRBV20-1 to TRBJ1-5; TRBD1 is a possible D gene (6 bases). The ends were cut back, 6 bases at V and 4 bases at J, with 13 bases in the middle. The CDR3 is 13 residues long. The germline V gene has CDR1 DFQATT and CDR2 SNEGSKA (reference sequence). This CDR3 is CSAPQGTNQPQHF. The DNA of the CDR3 is TGCAGTGCACCGCAGGGGACTAATCAGCCCCAGCATTTT.

This clonotype was seen more than once but under ten times. The V and J genes are TRBV6-6 and TRBJ1-4, with 7 bases identical to TRBD1. Germline V lookup: CDR1 MNHNY, CDR2 SVGAGI (reference sequence). This CDR3 is 16 amino acids long. Losses at the gene ends were 5 bases for V and 14 bases for J; bases not matched to a gene: 20. The CDR3 region is CASSPSQGEVRWGLFF. CDR3 sequence (DNA): TGTGCCAGCAGTCCCTCTCAGGGGGAGGTTAGGTGGGGGCTGTTTTTT.

V is TRBV3-1 and J is TRBJ2-5; D remains ambiguous. Trimming stripped 0 bases from V and 1 base from J, with 9 bases between. Germline values: CDR1 LGHDT, CDR2 YNNKEL (reference sequence). This CDR3 has 15 residues. In nucleotides, the CDR3 is TGTGCCAGCAGCCAAGAGGATACCAGCCAAGAGACCCAGTACTTC. Translated: CASSQEDTSQETQYF.

The gene calls are TRBV10-3 and TRBJ2-5, with D maybe TRBD1 (6 bases). This CDR3 spans 14 amino acids. The V and J ends lost 3 bases and 3 bases respectively, with 11 bases between them. Germline V gene sequence: CDR1 ENHRY, CDR2 SYGVKD. CDR3 sequence reads: CAISDQGTKETQYF. CDR3 nucleotides: TGTGCCATCAGTGATCAGGGGACGAAAGAGACCCAGTACTTC.

This clonotype was seen a few times. The chain combines TRBV7-9 with TRBJ2-1; 11 bases match TRBD2. The CDR3 runs to 15 residues. The germline gives CDR1 SEHNR, CDR2 FQNEAQ (reference sequence). V lost 3 bases, J lost 7 bases, and 5 bases stayed unmatched. Here the CDR3 DNA reads TGTGCCAGCAGCTTGTCTAGCGGGGGGACAAATGAGCAGTTCTTC. As protein: CASSLSSGGTNEQFF.

This clonotype came up a few times. CDR3: CATTRGMGADTQYF. CDR3 sequence (DNA): TGTGCTACTACAAGGGGTATGGGTGCAGATACGCAGTATTTT. The chain has TRBV12-5 and TRBJ2-3, with D perhaps TRBD1 (5 bases). V lost 10 bases and J 4 bases, leaving 18 bases between the germline ends. The CDR3 covers 14 residues. CDR1 is LGHNT, CDR2 FRNRAP, per germline.

This clonotype was found a few times. This chain connects TRBV2 to TRBJ2-4, with D maybe TRBD1 (5 bases). Between the trimmed V and J ends, which lost 6 bases and 5 bases, there was a span of 14 bases. Germline CDR1 SNHLY, CDR2 FYNNEI. This CDR3 is 14 amino acids long. In DNA form, the CDR3 reads TGTGCCAGCAGCTCCAGGGTTCGAGAAAACATTCAGTACTTC. It specifies CASSSRVRENIQYF.

V usage is TRBV4-3 and J usage is TRBJ2-3; 11 bases are a match to TRBD2. CDR3 length equals 15 residues. The V gene's germline CDR1 is LGHNA and CDR2 YSLEER. V was pared by 4 bases and J by 7 bases, with 7 bases of the junction left unmatched. In nucleotides, the CDR3 is TGCGCCAGCAGCCCAGGACTAGCGGGCCCACATACGCAGTATTTT. This codes for CASSPGLAGPHTQYF.

Comment on this clonotype: Germline and junction disagree at one end, which may indicate a read error. The V and J genes are TRBV24-1 and TRBJ1-1; D call uncertain. The CDR3 consists of 13 residues. CDR1 is KGHDR and CDR2 is SFDVKD in the germline V gene. The CDR3 here is CATGEAVNTEAFF. CDR3 nucleotides: TGTGCCACCGGTGAGGCAGTGAACACTGAAGCTTTCTTT.

The V and J genes are TRBV7-8 and TRBJ1-3, with D perhaps TRBD1 (6 bases). The V and J ends lost 3 bases and 3 bases respectively, with 15 bases between them. CDR1 and CDR2 (germline): SGHVS, FQNEAQ. The CDR3 loop spans 16 amino acids. DNA for the CDR3: TGTGCCAGCAGCTTTGAAGGGGGGAGGGGTGGAAACACCATATATTTT. Translation: CASSFEGGRGGNTIYF.

V gene TRBV3-1 combines with J gene TRBJ2-3, with unresolved D. Trimming pared 4 bases from V and 3 bases from J, leaving 20 bases between. The CDR3 runs to 17 residues. Per germline, CDR1 LGHDT and CDR2 YNNKEL (reference sequence). The CDR3 region has the DNA TGTGCCAGCAGCCTAGACCCTAACATAGCCTTAACAGATACGCAGTATTTT. Translation gives CASSLDPNIALTDTQYF.